This T cell receptor beta chain was recorded in a study of T cells in tuberculosis. Study information: Sequenced TCRs come from CD1B-GMM tetramer-binding T cells. IGRA-negative adolescents, IGRA-positive adolescents with latent tuberculosis and adults with active tuberculosis formed this South African cohort. Overall study results and limits: Active tuberculosis alpha repertoires lay closer to GMM-specific TCRs than controls'. The TCR-beta difference was not significant; alpha differences partly reflected length.

There are 14 residues in the CDR3. CDR1 and CDR2 from the germline V gene are SGHAT and FQNNGV. The germline V and J ends were trimmed by 3 bases and 11 bases, with 19 bases remaining between them. Remarks on this clone: Its antigen is undetermined.

TCRdb's copy holds only in-frame clones and misses some; the assay was immunoSEQ multiplex PCR. The top ten clones hold 7.5% of a sample with 44,000 or so clones, 90% to 95% of them seen once. The V gene is TRBV11-2, the J gene TRBJ1-1; D not resolved. The clonotype was recovered from a donor aged 10-30 years with latent tuberculosis or without tuberculosis infection. Sequencing input: PBMCs. The CDR3 DNA sequence: TGTGCCAGCAGCTTCCTTGCCTCCATATTCGGGGCTTTCTTT. Residues: CASSFLASIFGAFF.